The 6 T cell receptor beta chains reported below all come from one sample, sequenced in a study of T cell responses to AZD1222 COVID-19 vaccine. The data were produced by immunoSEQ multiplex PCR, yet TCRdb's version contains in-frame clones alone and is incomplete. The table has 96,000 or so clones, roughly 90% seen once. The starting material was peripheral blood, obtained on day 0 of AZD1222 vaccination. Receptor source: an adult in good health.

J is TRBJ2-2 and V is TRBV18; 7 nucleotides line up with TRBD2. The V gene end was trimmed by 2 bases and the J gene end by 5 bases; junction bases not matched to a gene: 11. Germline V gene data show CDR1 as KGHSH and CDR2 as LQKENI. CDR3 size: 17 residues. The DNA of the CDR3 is TGTGCCAGCTCACCAGTCTTAGCGGGTTCCGAAACCGGGGAGCTGTTTTTT. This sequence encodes CASSPVLAGSETGELFF.

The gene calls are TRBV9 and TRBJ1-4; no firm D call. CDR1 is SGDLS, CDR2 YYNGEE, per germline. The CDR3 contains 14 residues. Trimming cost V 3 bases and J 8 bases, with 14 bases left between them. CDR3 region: CASSGGSGLEKLFF. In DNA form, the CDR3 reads TGTGCCAGCAGCGGCGGGTCCGGCTTAGAAAAACTGTTTTTT.

The chain's CDR3 is CASSQAPTGSYNEQFF. The CDR3 DNA reads TGCGCCAGCAGCCAAGCCCCGACAGGGTCCTACAATGAGCAGTTCTTC. The genes are TRBV4-1 and TRBJ2-1, with 7 nucleotides matching TRBD1. The CDR3 contains 16 residues. V dropped 1 base and J dropped 1; count of bases not matched to a gene: 4. Germline V lookup: CDR1 MGHRA, CDR2 YSYEKL.

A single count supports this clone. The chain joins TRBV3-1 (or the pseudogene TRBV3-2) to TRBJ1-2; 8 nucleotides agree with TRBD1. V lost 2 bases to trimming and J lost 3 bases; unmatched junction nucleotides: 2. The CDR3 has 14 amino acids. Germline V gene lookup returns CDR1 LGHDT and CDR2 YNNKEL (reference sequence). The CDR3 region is CASSQSGGDYGYTF. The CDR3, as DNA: TGTGCCAGCAGCCAATCAGGGGGCGACTATGGCTACACCTTC.

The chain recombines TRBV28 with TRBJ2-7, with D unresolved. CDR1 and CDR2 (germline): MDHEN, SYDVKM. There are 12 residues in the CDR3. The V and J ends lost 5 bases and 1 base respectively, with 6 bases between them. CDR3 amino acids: CASSGASYEQYF. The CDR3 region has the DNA TGTGCCAGCAGTGGTGCTTCCTACGAGCAGTACTTC.

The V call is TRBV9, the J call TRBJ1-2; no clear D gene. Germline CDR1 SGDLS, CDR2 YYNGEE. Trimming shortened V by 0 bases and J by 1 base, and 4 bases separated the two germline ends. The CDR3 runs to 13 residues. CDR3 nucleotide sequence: TGTGCCAGCAGCGTAGGAAGTAACTATGGCTACACCTTC. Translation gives CASSVGSNYGYTF.